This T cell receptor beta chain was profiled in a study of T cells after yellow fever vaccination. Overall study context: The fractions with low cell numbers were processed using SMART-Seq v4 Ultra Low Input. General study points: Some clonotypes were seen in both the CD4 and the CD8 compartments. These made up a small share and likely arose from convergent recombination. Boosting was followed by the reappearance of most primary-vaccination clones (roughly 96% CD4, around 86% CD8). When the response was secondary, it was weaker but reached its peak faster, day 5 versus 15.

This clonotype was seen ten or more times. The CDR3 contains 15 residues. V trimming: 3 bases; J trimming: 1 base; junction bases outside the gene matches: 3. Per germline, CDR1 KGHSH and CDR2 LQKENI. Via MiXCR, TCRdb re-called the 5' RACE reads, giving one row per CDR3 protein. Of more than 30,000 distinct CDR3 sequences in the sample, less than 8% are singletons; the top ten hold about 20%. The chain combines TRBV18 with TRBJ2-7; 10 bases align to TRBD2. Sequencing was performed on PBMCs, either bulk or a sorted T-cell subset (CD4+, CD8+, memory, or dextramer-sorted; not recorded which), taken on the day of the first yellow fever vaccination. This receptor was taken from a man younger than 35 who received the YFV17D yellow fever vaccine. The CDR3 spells CASSPASGGSYEQYV. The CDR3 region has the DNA TGTGCCAGCTCACCGGCTAGCGGGGGTTCCTACGAGCAGTACGTC.